A single sample is the source of the 10 T cell receptor beta chains below, sequenced in a study of cytomegalovirus exposure and HLA in healthy donors (dated by TCRdb to the late 2010s). The library came from the immunoSEQ multiplex PCR assay. The multiplex PCR relied on a mix of 60 forward primers for TCR Vbeta segments and 13 reverse primers for TCR Jbeta segments. The immuneACCESS repertoire file appears here via TCRdb, limited to in-frame rearrangements. These files lack a portion of the clones; in checked studies, under half of the deficit traces to unresolved V genes, and the cause of the others is not known. The sample has approximately 110,000 clones on record, roughly 73% of them singletons. The top ten clones comprise around 0.79% of the sample. Sequenced material: PBMCs. Receptors originate from a young woman in good health and CMV-seronegative.

The chain is built from TRBV7-2 and TRBJ1-2, with 7 bases matching TRBD1. The V segment lost 3 bases and the J segment 7 bases; nucleotides outside the gene matches: 5. The V gene's germline CDR1 is SGHTA and CDR2 FQGNSA. The length of the CDR3 is 13 residues. The DNA of the CDR3 is TGTGCCAGCAGCTTCGGGCAGGGGGGTGGCTACACCTTC. This encodes CASSFGQGGGYTF.

This sequence joins TRBV29-1 and TRBJ2-5, with 7 nucleotides matching TRBD1. The DNA end is more similar to TRBJ2-7, so the J call may be wrong. CDR1 is SQVTM and CDR2 is ANQGSEA in the germline V gene. This CDR3 spans 14 amino acids. The CDR3 is CSVVSRDRPAEQYF. The CDR3 DNA is TGCAGCGTTGTTTCTAGGGACAGACCTGCCGAGCAGTACTTC.

This clone was found a few times. This chain connects TRBV4-2 to TRBJ1-2, with 7 bases fitting TRBD1. J was trimmed by 6 bases and V by 3 bases; bases with no gene match: 4. The CDR3 length is 13 residues. Per germline, CDR1 LGHNA and CDR2 YNFKEQ. Here the CDR3 reads CASSQGTDNGYTF. CDR3 DNA: TGTGCCAGCAGCCAGGGGACAGACAATGGCTACACCTTC.

J is TRBJ1-2 and V is TRBV29-1; D not resolved. Between the trimmed V and J ends, which lost 6 bases and 8 bases, there was a span of 19 bases. Germline V gives CDR1 SQVTM, CDR2 ANQGSEA. This CDR3 is built from 13 residues. The CDR3 is CSVPRRVPGGYTF. CDR3 coding DNA: TGCAGCGTCCCGCGGAGGGTTCCGGGCGGCTACACCTTC.

This clone has a handful of counts. The chain uses TRBV5-1 and TRBJ2-3; 12 bases are shared with TRBD2. CDR1 is SGHRS, CDR2 YFSETQ, per germline. V was pared by 4 bases and J by 6 bases, with 3 bases of the junction left unmatched. The CDR3 is made up of 14 amino acids. The CDR3 DNA reads TGCGCCAGCAGCATGACTAGCGGGGGTGATACGCAGTATTTT. It codes for CASSMTSGGDTQYF.

In regard to this clone: The same CDR3 is also encoded by other DNA sequences in this sample. The chain uses TRBV7-9 and TRBJ1-3, with D perhaps TRBD1 (6 bases). This CDR3 contains 15 residues. Per germline, CDR1 SEHNR and CDR2 FQNEAQ (reference sequence). The V end was cut by 3 bases, the J end by 0 bases, with 9 bases between. CDR3 sequence reads: CASSLDSYSGNTIYF. Here the CDR3 DNA reads TGTGCCAGCAGCTTGGACAGCTACTCTGGAAACACCATATATTTT.

This chain uses TRBV14 with TRBJ1-2; TRBD1 matches 8 bases. The CDR3 has 13 residues. Losses at the gene ends were 5 bases for V and 8 bases for J; bases not matched to a gene: 7. The germline V gene encodes CDR1 SGHDN and CDR2 FVKESK. DNA of the CDR3: TGTGCCAGCAGCACGGACAGGGTGAGAGGCTACACCTTC. It specifies CASSTDRVRGYTF. Using reference TRBV14 and TRBJ1-2 for the parts outside the CDR3, the full variable domain is EAGVTQFPSHSVIEKGQTVTLRCDPISGHDNLYWYRRVMGKEIKFLLHFVKESKQDESGMPNNRFLAERTGGTYSTLKVQPAELEDSGVYFCASSTDRVRGYTFGSGTRLTVV.

The chain combines TRBV4-2 with TRBJ1-5, with D perhaps matching TRBD1 (6 bases). Germline CDR1 is LGHNA and CDR2 is YNFKEQ. Trimming shortened V by 2 bases and J by 7 bases, and 18 bases separated the two germline ends. The CDR3 contains 16 residues. The CDR3 is CASSQHGQNAMQPQHF. CDR3 sequence (DNA): TGTGCCAGCAGCCAACACGGACAGAACGCCATGCAGCCCCAGCATTTT.

The V call is TRBV2, the J call TRBJ1-1; D unclear. Trimming took 6 bases from V and 1 from J, leaving 12 bases between them. Germline loops: CDR1 SNHLY, CDR2 FYNNEI. The CDR3 contains 14 residues. The CDR3 spells CASSRKHENTEAFF. As DNA, the CDR3 is TGTGCCAGCAGCCGTAAACATGAGAACACTGAAGCTTTCTTT.

The rearrangement uses TRBV5-1 and TRBJ1-2, with a weak D call TRBD1 (6 bases). V lost 4 bases and J lost 2, with 12 bases in between. The germline V gene has CDR1 SGHRS and CDR2 YFSETQ. CDR3 length: 14 residues. Here the CDR3 reads CASSLGTTNYGYTF. In DNA form, the CDR3 reads TGCGCCAGCAGCCTCGGGACAACCAACTATGGCTACACCTTC.